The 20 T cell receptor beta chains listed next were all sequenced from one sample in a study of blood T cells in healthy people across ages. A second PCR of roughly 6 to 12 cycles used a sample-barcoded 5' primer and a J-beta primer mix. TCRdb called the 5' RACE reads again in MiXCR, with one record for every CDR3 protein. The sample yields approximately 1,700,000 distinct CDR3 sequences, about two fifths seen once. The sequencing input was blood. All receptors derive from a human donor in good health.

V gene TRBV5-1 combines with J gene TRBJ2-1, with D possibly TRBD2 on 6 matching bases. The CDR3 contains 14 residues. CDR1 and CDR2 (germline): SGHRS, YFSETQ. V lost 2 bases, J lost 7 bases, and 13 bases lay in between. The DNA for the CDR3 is TGCGCCAGCAGCTTTCAGGCGGGGACGAATGAGCAGTTCTTC. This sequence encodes CASSFQAGTNEQFF. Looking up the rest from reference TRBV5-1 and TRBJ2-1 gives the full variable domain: KAGVTQTPRYLIKTRGQQVTLSCSPISGHRSVSWYQQTPGQGLQFLFEYFSETQRNKGNFPGRFSGRQFSNSRSEMNVSTLELGDSALYLCASSFQAGTNEQFFGPGTRLTVL.

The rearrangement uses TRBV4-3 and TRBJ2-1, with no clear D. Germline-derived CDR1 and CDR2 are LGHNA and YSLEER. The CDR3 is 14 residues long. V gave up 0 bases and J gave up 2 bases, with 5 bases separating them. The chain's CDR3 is CASSQDAPYNEQFF. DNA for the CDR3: TGCGCCAGCAGCCAAGATGCGCCCTACAATGAGCAGTTCTTC.

The CDR3 DNA reads TGCAGTGCTGAGCAGACAGCCACTGAAGCTTTCTTT. Protein: CSAEQTATEAFF. The chain carries TRBV20-1 and TRBJ1-1; tentatively, D is TRBD1 (5 bases). Germline CDR1 and CDR2: DFQATT and SNEGSKA (reference sequence). The CDR3 covers 12 residues. Trimming took 5 bases from V and 4 from J, leaving 11 bases between them.

CDR3 loop: CASSPRVAGHQETQYF. CDR3 in DNA: TGTGCCAGCAGCCCCAGGGTAGCGGGGCACCAAGAGACCCAGTATTTT. The genes are TRBV7-2 and TRBJ2-3, with 8 bases that match TRBD2. Looked up from germline, CDR1 is SGHTA and CDR2 is FQGNSA. V was pared by 5 bases and J by 12 bases, with 19 bases of the junction left unmatched. This CDR3 contains 16 residues.

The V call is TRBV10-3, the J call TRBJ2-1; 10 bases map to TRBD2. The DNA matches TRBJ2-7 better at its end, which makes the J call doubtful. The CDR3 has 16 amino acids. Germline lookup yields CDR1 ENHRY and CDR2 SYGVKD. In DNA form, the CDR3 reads TGTGCCATCAGTGAGGGGCTAGCGGGGGCAACCTACGAGCAGTACTTC. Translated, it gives CAISEGLAGATYEQYF.

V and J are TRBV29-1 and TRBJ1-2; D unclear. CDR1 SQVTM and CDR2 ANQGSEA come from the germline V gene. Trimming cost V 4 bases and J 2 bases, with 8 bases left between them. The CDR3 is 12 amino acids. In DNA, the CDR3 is TGCAGCGTTGCCGGGCTGAACTATGGCTACACCTTC. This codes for CSVAGLNYGYTF. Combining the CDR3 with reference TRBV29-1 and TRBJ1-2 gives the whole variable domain SAVISQKPSRDICQRGTSLTIQCQVDSQVTMMFWYRQQPGQSLTLIATANQGSEATYESGFVIDKFPISRPNLTFSTLTVSNMSPEDSSIYLCSVAGLNYGYTFGSGTRLTVV.

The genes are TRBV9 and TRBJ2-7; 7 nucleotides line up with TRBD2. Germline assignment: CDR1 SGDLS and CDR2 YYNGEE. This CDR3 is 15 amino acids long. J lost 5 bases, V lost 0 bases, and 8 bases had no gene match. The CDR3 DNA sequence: TGTGCCAGCAGCGTAGATCAAAGCGCGGGAGACGAGCAGTACTTC. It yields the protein CASSVDQSAGDEQYF.

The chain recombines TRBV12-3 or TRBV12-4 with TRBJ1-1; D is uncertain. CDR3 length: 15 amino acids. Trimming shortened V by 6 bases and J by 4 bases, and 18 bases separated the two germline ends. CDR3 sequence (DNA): TGTGCCAGCAGAACTAATGGGGTAGTGGCCACTGAAGCTTTCTTT. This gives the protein CASRTNGVVATEAFF.

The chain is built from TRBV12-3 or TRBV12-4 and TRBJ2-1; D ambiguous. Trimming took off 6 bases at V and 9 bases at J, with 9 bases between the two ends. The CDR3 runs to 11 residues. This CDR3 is CASRSQSEQFF. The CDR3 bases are TGTGCCAGCAGGTCACAGAGTGAGCAGTTCTTC.

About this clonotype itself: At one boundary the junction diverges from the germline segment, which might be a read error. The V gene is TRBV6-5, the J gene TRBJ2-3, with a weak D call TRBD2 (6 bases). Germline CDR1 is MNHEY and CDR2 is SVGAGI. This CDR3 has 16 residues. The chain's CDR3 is CASSRGATQSTDTQYF. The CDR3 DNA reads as TGTGCTAGCAGCCGCGGGGCTACCCAAAGCACAGATACGCAGTATTTT.

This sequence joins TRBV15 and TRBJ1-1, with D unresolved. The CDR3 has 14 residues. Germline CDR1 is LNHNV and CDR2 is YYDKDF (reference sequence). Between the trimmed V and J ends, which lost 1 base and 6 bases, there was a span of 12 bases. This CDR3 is CATSRVRQDAEAFF. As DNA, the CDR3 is TGTGCCACCAGCAGAGTGAGGCAGGACGCTGAAGCTTTCTTT.

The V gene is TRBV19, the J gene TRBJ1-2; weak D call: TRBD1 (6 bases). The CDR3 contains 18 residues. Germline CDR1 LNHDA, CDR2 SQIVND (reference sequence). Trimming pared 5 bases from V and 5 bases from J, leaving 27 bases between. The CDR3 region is CASSPQIPNSRQAYGYTF. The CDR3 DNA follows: TGTGCCAGTAGTCCTCAGATCCCGAATTCTAGACAGGCGTATGGCTACACCTTC.

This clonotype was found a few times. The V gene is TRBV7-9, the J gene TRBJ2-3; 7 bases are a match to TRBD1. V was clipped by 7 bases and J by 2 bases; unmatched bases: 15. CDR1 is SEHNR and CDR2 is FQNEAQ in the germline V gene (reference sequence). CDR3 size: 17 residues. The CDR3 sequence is CASTLTTGTKNTDTQYF. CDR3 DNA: TGTGCCAGCACCCTAACGACAGGGACCAAAAACACAGATACGCAGTATTTT.

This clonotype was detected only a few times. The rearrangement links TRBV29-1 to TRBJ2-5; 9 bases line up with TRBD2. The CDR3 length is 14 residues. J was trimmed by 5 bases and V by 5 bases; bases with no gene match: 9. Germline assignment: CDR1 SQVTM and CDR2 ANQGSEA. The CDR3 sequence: CSVTPSGVHETQYF. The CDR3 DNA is TGCAGCGTTACCCCTAGCGGGGTACACGAGACCCAGTACTTC.

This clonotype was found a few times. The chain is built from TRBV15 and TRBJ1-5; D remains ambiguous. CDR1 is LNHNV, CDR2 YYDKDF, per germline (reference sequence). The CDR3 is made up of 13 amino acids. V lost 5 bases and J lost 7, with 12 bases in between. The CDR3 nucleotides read TGTGCCACCAGCCTGAAGAAGGAGCAGCCCCAGCATTTT. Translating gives CATSLKKEQPQHF.

CDR3 amino acids: CSVVYIDETQYF. As DNA, the CDR3 is TGCAGCGTTGTCTATATCGATGAGACCCAGTACTTC. This sequence joins TRBV29-1 and TRBJ2-5; D uncertain. Germline CDR1 SQVTM, CDR2 ANQGSEA. Trimming took 4 bases from V and 5 from J, leaving 11 bases between them. The length of the CDR3 is 12 residues.

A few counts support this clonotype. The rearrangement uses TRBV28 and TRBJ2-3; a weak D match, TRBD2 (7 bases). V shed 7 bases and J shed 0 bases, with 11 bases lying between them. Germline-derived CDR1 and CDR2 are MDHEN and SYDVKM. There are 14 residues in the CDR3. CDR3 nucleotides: TGTGCCAGCATGGGAGGGGGTAGCACAGATACGCAGTATTTT. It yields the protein CASMGGGSTDTQYF.

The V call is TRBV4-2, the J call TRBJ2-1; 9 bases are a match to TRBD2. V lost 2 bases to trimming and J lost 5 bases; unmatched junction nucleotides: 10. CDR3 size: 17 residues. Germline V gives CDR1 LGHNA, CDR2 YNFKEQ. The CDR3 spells CASSQLFPGLAHNEQFF. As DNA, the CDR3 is TGTGCCAGCAGCCAACTGTTTCCGGGACTAGCCCACAATGAGCAGTTCTTC.

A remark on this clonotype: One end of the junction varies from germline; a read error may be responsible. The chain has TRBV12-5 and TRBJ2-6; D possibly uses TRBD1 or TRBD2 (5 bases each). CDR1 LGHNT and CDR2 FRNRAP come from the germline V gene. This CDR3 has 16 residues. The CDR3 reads CAGGLGRNSGANVLTF. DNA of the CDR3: TGTGCTGGTGGTTTGGGACGGAACTCTGGGGCCAACGTCCTGACTTTC.

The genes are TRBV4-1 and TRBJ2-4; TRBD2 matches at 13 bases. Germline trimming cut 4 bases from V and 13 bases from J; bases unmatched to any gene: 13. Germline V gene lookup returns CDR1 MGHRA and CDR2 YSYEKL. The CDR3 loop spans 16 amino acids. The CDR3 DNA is TGCGCCAGCAGCCTAAACGCCGGGACTAGCGGGACAGAGCAGTACTTC. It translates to CASSLNAGTSGTEQYF.